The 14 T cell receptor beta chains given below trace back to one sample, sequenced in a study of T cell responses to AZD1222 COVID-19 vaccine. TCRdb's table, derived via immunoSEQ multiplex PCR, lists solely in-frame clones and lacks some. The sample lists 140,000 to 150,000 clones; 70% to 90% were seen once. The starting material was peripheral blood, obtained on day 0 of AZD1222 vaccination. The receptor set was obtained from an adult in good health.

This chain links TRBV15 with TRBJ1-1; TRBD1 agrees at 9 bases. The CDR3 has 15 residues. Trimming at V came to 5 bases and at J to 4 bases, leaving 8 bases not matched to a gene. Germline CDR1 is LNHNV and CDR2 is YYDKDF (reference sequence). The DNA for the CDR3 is TGTGCCACCAGCTCGGGACAGGGCTTGGCCACTGAAGCTTTCTTT. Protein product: CATSSGQGLATEAFF.

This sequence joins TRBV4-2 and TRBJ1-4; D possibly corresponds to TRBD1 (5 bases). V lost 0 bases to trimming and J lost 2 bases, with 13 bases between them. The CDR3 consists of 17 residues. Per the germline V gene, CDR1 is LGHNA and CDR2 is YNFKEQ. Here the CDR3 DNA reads TGTGCCAGCAGCCAAGATTGGGCGGGGCAGACTAATGAAAAACTGTTTTTT. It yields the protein CASSQDWAGQTNEKLFF.

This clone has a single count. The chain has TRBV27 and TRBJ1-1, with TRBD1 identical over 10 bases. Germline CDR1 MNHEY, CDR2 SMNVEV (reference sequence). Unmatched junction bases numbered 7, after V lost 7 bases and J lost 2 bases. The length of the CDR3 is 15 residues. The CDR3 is CASMTGGGRNTEAFF. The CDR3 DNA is TGTGCCAGCATGACAGGGGGCGGAAGAAACACTGAAGCTTTCTTT.

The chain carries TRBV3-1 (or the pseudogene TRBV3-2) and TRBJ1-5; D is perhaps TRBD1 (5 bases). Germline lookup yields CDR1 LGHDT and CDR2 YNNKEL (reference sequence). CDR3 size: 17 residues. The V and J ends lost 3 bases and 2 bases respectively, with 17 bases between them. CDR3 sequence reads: CASSHSVVGPRNQPQHF. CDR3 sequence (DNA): TGTGCCAGCAGCCATAGTGTTGTGGGACCCCGCAATCAGCCCCAGCATTTT.

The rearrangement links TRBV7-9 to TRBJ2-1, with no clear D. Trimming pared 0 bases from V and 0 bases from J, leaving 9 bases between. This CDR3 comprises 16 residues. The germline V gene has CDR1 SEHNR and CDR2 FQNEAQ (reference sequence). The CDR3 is CASSLAITSSYNEQFF. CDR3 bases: TGTGCCAGCAGCTTAGCTATCACCAGCTCCTACAATGAGCAGTTCTTC. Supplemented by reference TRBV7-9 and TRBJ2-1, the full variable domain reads DTGVSQNPRHKITKRGQNVTFRCDPISEHNRLYWYRQTLGQGPEFLTYFQNEAQLEKSRLLSDRFSAERPKGSFSTLEIQRTEQGDSAMYLCASSLAITSSYNEQFFGPGTRLTVL.

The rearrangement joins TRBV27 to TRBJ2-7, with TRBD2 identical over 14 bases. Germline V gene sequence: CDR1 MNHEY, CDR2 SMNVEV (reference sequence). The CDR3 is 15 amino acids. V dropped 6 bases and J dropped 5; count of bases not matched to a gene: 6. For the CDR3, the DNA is TGTGCCAGCAGGGCGGGGACTAGCGGGAGTCACGAGCAGTACTTC. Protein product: CASRAGTSGSHEQYF.

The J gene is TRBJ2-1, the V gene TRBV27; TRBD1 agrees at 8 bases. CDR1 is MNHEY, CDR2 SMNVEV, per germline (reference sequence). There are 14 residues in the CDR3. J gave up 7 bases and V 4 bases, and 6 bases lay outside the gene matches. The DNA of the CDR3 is TGTGCCAGCAGTTCCCAGGGGGCGCGAAATGAGCAGTTCTTC. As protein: CASSSQGARNEQFF.

Here the CDR3 DNA reads TGTGCCAGCCGGCCGGGGGGCTGGAGTAATGAAAAACTGTTTTTT. This sequence encodes CASRPGGWSNEKLFF. This sequence joins TRBV6-5 and TRBJ1-4; maybe TRBD1 (6 bases). The CDR3 spans 15 residues. CDR1 and CDR2 from the germline V gene are MNHEY and SVGAGI. Trimming pared 8 bases from V and 4 bases from J, leaving 17 bases between.

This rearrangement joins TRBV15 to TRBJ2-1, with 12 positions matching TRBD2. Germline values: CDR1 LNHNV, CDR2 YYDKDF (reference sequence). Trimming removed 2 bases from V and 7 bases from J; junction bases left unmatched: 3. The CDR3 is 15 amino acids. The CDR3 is CATSRSTSGRNEQFF. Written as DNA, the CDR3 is TGTGCCACCAGCAGAAGCACTAGCGGGAGGAATGAGCAGTTCTTC.

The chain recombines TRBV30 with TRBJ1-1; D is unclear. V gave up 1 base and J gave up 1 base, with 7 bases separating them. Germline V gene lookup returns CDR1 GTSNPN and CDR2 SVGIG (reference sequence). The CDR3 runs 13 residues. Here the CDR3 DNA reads TGTGCCTGGAGTGGGCAACCGAACACTGAAGCTTTCTTT. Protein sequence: CAWSGQPNTEAFF.

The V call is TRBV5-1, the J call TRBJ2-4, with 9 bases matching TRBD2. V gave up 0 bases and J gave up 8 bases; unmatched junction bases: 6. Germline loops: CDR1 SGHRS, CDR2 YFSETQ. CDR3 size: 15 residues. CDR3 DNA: TGCGCCAGCAGCTTGGGGGGGACTAGCAAGGACATTCAGTACTTC. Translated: CASSLGGTSKDIQYF.

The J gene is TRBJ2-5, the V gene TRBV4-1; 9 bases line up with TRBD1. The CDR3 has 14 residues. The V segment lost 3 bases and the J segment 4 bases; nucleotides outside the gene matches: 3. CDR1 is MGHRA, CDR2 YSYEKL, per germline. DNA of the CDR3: TGCGCCAGCAGCCAGAGACAGGGGGGAGAGACCCAGTACTTC. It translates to CASSQRQGGETQYF.

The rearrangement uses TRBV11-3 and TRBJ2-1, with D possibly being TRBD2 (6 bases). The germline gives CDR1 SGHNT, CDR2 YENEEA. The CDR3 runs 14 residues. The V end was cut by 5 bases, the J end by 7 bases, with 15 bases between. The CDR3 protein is CASSNLGGLNEQFF. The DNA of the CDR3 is TGTGCCAGCAGCAATTTGGGGGGACTTAATGAGCAGTTCTTC.

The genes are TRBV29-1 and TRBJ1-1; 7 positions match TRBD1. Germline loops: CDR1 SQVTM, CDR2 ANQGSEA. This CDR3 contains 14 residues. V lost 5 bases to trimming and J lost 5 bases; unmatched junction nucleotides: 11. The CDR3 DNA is TGCAGCGTTATGATGGTGGAGGGGGCGACTGAAGCTTTCTTT. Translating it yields CSVMMVEGATEAFF.